This T cell receptor (beta chain) emerged from a study of T cell responses to AZD1222 COVID-19 vaccine. The CDR3 covers 15 residues. Germline V gene sequence: CDR1 SGHVS, CDR2 FQNEAQ. Trimming pared 5 bases from V and 4 bases from J, leaving 18 bases between. Notes on the study in general: Spike-specific TCR depth and breadth grew after two AZD1222 doses. Baseline seropositivity characterized only six AZD1222 recipients.

Note on this clone: Its antigen is not identified.

Data came from immunoSEQ multiplex PCR; TCRdb stores just in-frame clones and leaves some out. The sample lists about 260,000 clones, over 90% seen once, with 0.5% to 0.65% in the top ten. V and J are TRBV7-8 and TRBJ2-7; D is tentatively TRBD1 or TRBD2 (5 bases each). Sequencing used peripheral blood, obtained on day 0 of AZD1222 vaccination. The clonotype was recovered from an adult in good health. The DNA for the CDR3 is TGTGCCAGCAGCCCCGTGAGGGACCCAGTATACGAGCAGTACTTC. Translated, it gives CASSPVRDPVYEQYF.